This is a list of T cell receptor beta chains from one sample in a study of vaccination effects on CD4 cells after COVID-19. What these receptors recognize is not known. Sequencing used immunoSEQ multiplex PCR; TCRdb keeps in-frame clones, though not all of them. The data show fewer than 30,000 clones, with around 75% seen just once and 25% to 35% held by the top ten. This specimen was CD4+ T cells from PBMCs cultured with SARS-CoV-2 spike peptides, taken before COVID-19 vaccination. The origin of the receptors is a human donor who received a COVID-19 vaccine. Both conserved end residues are part of each CDR3. Fields, in order: V gene, J gene, D gene, clone size, CDR3 protein, CDR3 DNA. A D gene is named only where the DNA matches it firmly. For some rows the clone size is stated as once, few or many, or as a class when expanded; others skip it.

TRBV29-1	TRBJ1-2	NA	NA	CSVRGTYGYTF	TGCAGCGTCCGGGGGACCTATGGCTACACCTTC
TRBV5-1	TRBJ1-1	NA	NA	CASSLEGSGQNTEAFF	TGCGCCAGCAGCTTGGAGGGTTCGGGACAGAACACTGAAGCTTTCTTT
TRBV4-1	TRBJ2-7	NA	NA	CASSQEEQGYEQYF	TGCGCCAGCAGCCAAGAAGAGCAAGGCTACGAGCAGTACTTC
TRBV9	TRBJ1-2	NA	NA	CASSRSPRQSNYGYTF	TGTGCCAGCAGCCGATCTCCTCGACAGTCTAACTATGGCTACACCTTC
TRBV28	TRBJ2-7	TRBD2	NA	CASSLSSGMGEQYF	TGTGCCAGCAGTTTATCTAGCGGGATGGGTGAGCAGTACTTC
TRBV7-2	TRBJ1-1	TRBD1	NA	CASSSRDRGGRTEAFF	TGTGCCAGCAGCTCCCGGGACAGGGGAGGACGGACTGAAGCTTTCTTT
TRBV18	TRBJ1-2	NA	NA	CASSLESNYGYTF	TGTGCCAGCTCCCTGGAGTCAAACTATGGCTACACCTTC
TRBV18	TRBJ1-2	NA	few	CASSPSGGAASANYGYTF	TGTGCCAGCTCACCCAGTGGGGGGGCGGCAAGCGCAAACTATGGCTACACCTTC
TRBV7-9	TRBJ2-7	NA	NA	CASSSNKRYEQYF	TGTGCCAGCAGCTCCAATAAGAGGTACGAGCAGTACTTC
TRBV6-2/TRBV6-3	TRBJ1-4	NA	NA	CASSWDARMVFF	TGTGCCAGCAGCTGGGACGCCCGAATGGTGTTTTTT
TRBV5-3	TRBJ1-1	NA	NA	CARSSGRGSRTEAFF	TGTGCCAGAAGCTCGGGCCGAGGGTCGAGGACTGAAGCTTTCTTT
TRBV9	TRBJ1-2	NA	once	CASSVGPGHLNYGYTF	TGTGCCAGCAGCGTAGGGCCAGGACACCTAAACTATGGCTACACCTTC
TRBV6-2/TRBV6-3	TRBJ1-5	NA	NA	CASSYSGHGSNQPQHF	TGTGCCAGCAGTTACTCTGGGCATGGGAGCAATCAGCCCCAGCATTTT
TRBV4-2	TRBJ2-7	NA	NA	CASSRGVSAYEQYF	TGTGCCAGCAGTAGAGGAGTGTCGGCTTACGAGCAGTACTTC
TRBV5-8	TRBJ1-5	TRBD1	NA	CASSPGTGGNQPQHF	TGTGCCAGCAGCCCTGGGACAGGTGGAAATCAGCCCCAGCATTTT
TRBV25-1	TRBJ1-4	NA	NA	CASSEFRGRWEKLFF	TGTGCCAGCAGTGAATTCAGGGGCCGGTGGGAAAAACTGTTTTTT
TRBV9	TRBJ2-5	NA	NA	CASSVDGEETQYF	TGTGCCAGCAGCGTAGACGGGGAAGAGACCCAGTACTTC
TRBV5-1	TRBJ2-7	NA	few	CASSLAQAYEQYF	TGCGCCAGCAGCTTGGCACAGGCCTACGAGCAGTACTTC
TRBV6-5	TRBJ1-5	NA	few	CASLPPGGNQPQHF	TGTGCCAGCCTCCCTCCAGGGGGCAATCAGCCCCAGCATTTT
TRBV7-2	TRBJ1-1	NA	once	CASSLGGGMNTEAFF	TGTGCCAGCAGCTTGGGGGGGGGTATGAACACTGAAGCTTTCTTT
TRBV19	TRBJ1-3	NA	NA	CASSIDLGRGGNTIYF	TGTGCCAGTAGTATAGATCTCGGTAGGGGAGGAAACACCATATATTTT
TRBV10-3	TRBJ1-3	NA	few	CAISESSSGNTIYF	TGTGCCATCAGTGAGTCCAGCTCTGGAAACACCATATATTTT